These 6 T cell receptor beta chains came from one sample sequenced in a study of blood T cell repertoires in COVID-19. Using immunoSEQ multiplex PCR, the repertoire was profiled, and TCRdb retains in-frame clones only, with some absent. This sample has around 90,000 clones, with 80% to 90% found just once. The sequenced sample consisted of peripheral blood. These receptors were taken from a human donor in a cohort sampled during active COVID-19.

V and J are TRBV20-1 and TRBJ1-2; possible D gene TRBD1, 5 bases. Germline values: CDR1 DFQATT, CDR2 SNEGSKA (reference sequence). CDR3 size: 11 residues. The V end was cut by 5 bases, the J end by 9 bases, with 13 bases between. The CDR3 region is CSAGGAGSYTF. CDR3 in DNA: TGCAGTGCTGGAGGGGCCGGCAGCTACACCTTC.

The CDR3: CASRCNEQETQYF. The DNA of the CDR3 is TGTGCAAGTCGCTGCAACGAGCAAGAGACCCAGTACTTC. This chain links TRBV12-2 with TRBJ2-5; the table's D call TRBD2 went unverified against the DNA. TRBV12-2 is classified as a pseudogene. The CDR3 extends over 13 amino acids.

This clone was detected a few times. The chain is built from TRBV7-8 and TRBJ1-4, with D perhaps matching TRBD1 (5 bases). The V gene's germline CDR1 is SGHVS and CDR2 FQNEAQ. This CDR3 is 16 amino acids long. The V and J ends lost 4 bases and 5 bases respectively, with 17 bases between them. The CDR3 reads CASSSRTGTGNEKLFF. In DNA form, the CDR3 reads TGTGCCAGCAGCTCGAGAACCGGGACTGGAAATGAAAAACTGTTTTTT.

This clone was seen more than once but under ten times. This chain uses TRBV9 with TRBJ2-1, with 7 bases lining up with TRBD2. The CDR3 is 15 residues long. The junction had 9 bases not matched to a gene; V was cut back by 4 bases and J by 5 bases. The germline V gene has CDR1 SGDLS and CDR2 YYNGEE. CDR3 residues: CASSTGLVNHNEQFF. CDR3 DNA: TGTGCCAGCAGCACCGGACTAGTAAACCACAATGAGCAGTTCTTC.

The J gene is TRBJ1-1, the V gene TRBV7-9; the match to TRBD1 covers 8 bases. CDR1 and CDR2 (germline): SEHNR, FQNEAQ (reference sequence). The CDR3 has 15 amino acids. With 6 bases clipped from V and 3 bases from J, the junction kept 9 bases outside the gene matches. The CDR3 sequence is CASRGQTGVDTEAFF. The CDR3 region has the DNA TGTGCCAGCAGGGGTCAGACAGGGGTGGACACTGAAGCTTTCTTT.

The CDR3 protein is CAISQDLNQPQHF. CDR3 DNA sequence: TGTGCCATCAGTCAGGATCTCAATCAGCCCCAGCATTTT. The chain is built from TRBV10-3 and TRBJ1-5, with unresolved D. Germline-derived CDR1 and CDR2 are ENHRY and SYGVKD. The CDR3 has 13 amino acids. The ends were cut back, 5 bases at V and 3 bases at J, with 8 bases in the middle.